The present T cell receptor beta chain was sequenced within a study of Ad26.COV2.S vaccination and SARS-CoV-2 variants. About the study: Trial arm assignment for the donor was COV1001 Ad26.COV2.S. Study-wide results and caveats: Vaccine recipients posted higher spike-specific TCR breadth than their placebo counterparts. Overall T cell responses may have been underestimated by the analyses of TCR breadth and depth.

The protocol was immunoSEQ multiplex PCR, while the TCRdb copy is restricted to in-frame clones and leaves out a portion. The data contain about half a million clones, roughly 87% of them singletons. On this clone itself: As yet, its antigen is unknown.

Treatment meaning: some 19 received Ad26.COV2.S at low or high dose, single or two shots; a few received placebo; per-sample allocation not given. At day 63 after the first vaccine or placebo injection, samples were drawn. Adults aged 18-55 years in Boston included the donor. The germline V gene encodes CDR1 LNHDA and CDR2 SQIVND (reference sequence). The CDR3 has 14 residues. The V and J ends lost 5 bases and 0 bases respectively, with 11 bases between them. The receptor's source is a person between 18 and 60 years old who received the Ad26.COV2.S COVID-19 vaccine or a placebo. The material sequenced was peripheral blood, taken in a trial of Ad26.COV2.S vaccine versus placebo. V and J are TRBV19 and TRBJ2-7, with D perhaps matching TRBD1 or TRBD2 (5 bases each). CDR3 loop: CASSPRDVSYEQYF. In DNA, the CDR3 is TGTGCCAGTAGTCCCCGGGACGTCTCCTACGAGCAGTACTTC.